Presented here are 7 T cell receptor beta chains from one specimen sequenced in a study of PD-L1 blockade in urothelial cancer. Some clones are missing from TCRdb's copy, which holds only in-frame ones; the method was immunoSEQ multiplex PCR. The sample has 75,000 to 90,000 clones, roughly 80% seen once. Sequenced material: PBMCs, taken around atezolizumab (anti-PD-L1) treatment. The receptors shown here come from a man between 65 and 79 years old with urothelial cancer.

This clone came up once. The chain has TRBV25-1 and TRBJ2-2, with no clear D. Looked up from germline, CDR1 is MGHDK and CDR2 is SYGVNS. The V and J ends lost 8 bases and 5 bases respectively, with 12 bases between them. CDR3 length equals 13 residues. DNA of the CDR3: TGTGCCAGCGAGGCAGAGATAACCGGGGAGCTGTTTTTT. It codes for CASEAEITGELFF.

The gene calls are TRBV1 and TRBJ2-7; the table calls TRBD1, which could not be checked here. TRBV1 is deemed a pseudogene. The CDR3 loop spans 14 amino acids. The CDR3 DNA sequence: TGCACCAGCAGCCTTCGGACAGGGGTGGGAGAGCAGTACTTC. This gives the protein CTSSLRTGVGEQYF.

The chain combines TRBV6-6 with TRBJ2-5, with TRBD2 identical over 11 bases. V lost 6 bases and J lost 3; bases outside the gene matches: 6. CDR1 MNHNY and CDR2 SVGAGI come from the germline V gene (reference sequence). The CDR3 runs 15 residues. The CDR3 coding sequence is TGTGCCAGCAGCCTCGGGACTAGCGGAAAAGAGACCCAGTACTTC. The encoded protein is CASSLGTSGKETQYF.

The chain employs TRBV9 and TRBJ2-3; 9 bases align to TRBD2. The CDR3 has 16 amino acids. Trimming cost V 0 bases and J 5 bases; bases outside gene matches: 7. Germline V lookup: CDR1 SGDLS, CDR2 YYNGEE. The CDR3 bases are TGTGCCAGCAGCGTAGAGTCGACTAGCGGTCTAGATACGCAGTATTTT. This codes for CASSVESTSGLDTQYF.

This clone has a handful of counts. This chain uses TRBV12-2 with TRBJ2-2; the tabulated D call, TRBD1, remains unverified against the DNA. TRBV12-2 constitutes a pseudogene. The CDR3 extends over 13 amino acids. Here the CDR3 reads CASLPGYTGELFF. The CDR3 nucleotides are TGTGCAAGTCTCCCAGGGTACACCGGGGAGCTGTTTTTT.

V gene TRBV7-3 combines with J gene TRBJ1-2; 7 positions match TRBD1. The CDR3 has 15 amino acids. Germline trimming cut 5 bases from V and 3 bases from J; bases unmatched to any gene: 9. From germline, CDR1 is SGHTA and CDR2 FQGTGA. The CDR3 region is CASSPQTGKDYGYTF. The CDR3 nucleotides are TGTGCCAGCAGCCCTCAGACAGGGAAGGACTATGGCTACACCTTC.

The chain recombines TRBV9 with TRBJ2-1, with TRBD2 matching 12 bases. Germline assignment: CDR1 SGDLS and CDR2 YYNGEE. V trimming: 3 bases; J trimming: 2 bases; junction bases outside the gene matches: 6. This CDR3 spans 17 amino acids. As DNA, the CDR3 is TGTGCCAGCAGCGGAGGCCGGACTAGCGGGGCCTACAATGAGCAGTTCTTC. Amino acids: CASSGGRTSGAYNEQFF.